The sequence of this TCR beta chain was determined in a study of T cells in Graves' hyperthyroidism and ophthalmopathy. The germline CDR1 and CDR2 sequences are SGHTS and YDEGEE. The length of the CDR3 is 13 residues. Between the trimmed V and J ends, which lost 4 bases and 1 base, there was a span of 8 bases. RNA transcripts yielded amplified TCR beta CDR3 regions. The HTBI set primed first-round TCR CDR3 RT-PCR. TCRdb re-derived calls from the multiplex PCR reads in MiXCR, one entry per CDR3 protein. The data contain about 200,000 distinct CDR3 sequences, less than 20% of them seen just once; the ten biggest clones take up around 52%. The table lists this clonotype with many counts.

Sequenced: blood. The TCR was taken from a woman aged 45-60 years with Graves' hyperthyroidism. This chain links TRBV5-8 with TRBJ2-5; D unclear. This CDR3 reads CASSPWGQETQYF. In DNA form, the CDR3 reads TGTGCCAGCAGCCCTTGGGGCCAAGAGACCCAGTACTTC.